The T cell receptor (beta chain) described here comes from a study of control samples from healthy donors and cancer patients. The data were produced by immunoSEQ multiplex PCR, yet TCRdb's version contains in-frame clones alone and is incomplete. The data hold about 160,000 clones, with 94% observed a single time. With 3 bases removed from V and 11 bases from J, the gap between germline ends came to 17 bases. Germline CDR1 and CDR2: SGDLS and YYNGEE. The CDR3 has 13 residues. This chain links TRBV9 with TRBJ1-1; D call uncertain. The source of this sequence is a man in his 60s with colorectal cancer. The sequencing sample was made of PBMCs. CDR3 sequence (DNA): TGTGCCAGCAGCGCTTTATACAGAGAAGAGGCTTTCTTT. Residues: CASSALYREEAFF.